The 5 T cell receptor beta chains in this list originate from one sample, sequenced in a study of T cell clonotyping in hematopoietic cell transplantation. The data were produced by immunoSEQ multiplex PCR, yet TCRdb's version contains in-frame clones alone and is incomplete. This table has 70,000 or so clones, approximately 94% appearing once. Input material: peripheral blood mononuclear cells. Receptors were obtained from a man aged 50-59 years in good health. Some clones in this sample may be carry-over from other donors' samples.

This clone was observed a few times. The chain joins TRBV4-1 to TRBJ1-6; 7 nucleotides agree with TRBD1. Germline CDR1 and CDR2: MGHRA and YSYEKL. The CDR3 totals 16 residues. Trimming removed 0 bases from V and 3 bases from J; junction bases left unmatched: 2. The CDR3 DNA is TGCGCCAGCAGCCAAGAACCAGGGGGCTATAATTCACCCCTCCACTTT. Translating gives CASSQEPGGYNSPLHF.

V gene TRBV6-6 combines with J gene TRBJ1-1, with 11 bases that match TRBD1. CDR1 is MNHNY and CDR2 is SVGAGI in the germline V gene (reference sequence). This CDR3 contains 16 residues. The V gene end was trimmed by 3 bases and the J gene end by 1 base; junction bases not matched to a gene: 4. CDR3 coding DNA: TGTGCCAGCAGTTATCCGGGACAGGGGGAGAACACTGAAGCTTTCTTT. As protein: CASSYPGQGENTEAFF.

This clone was picked up one time. The rearrangement uses TRBV5-1 and TRBJ2-3; a possible D gene is TRBD2 (5 bases). V shed 2 bases and J shed 6 bases, with 13 bases lying between them. The CDR3 spans 14 residues. In germline, CDR1 is SGHRS, CDR2 YFSETQ. CDR3 loop: CASSFGNRGDTQYF. The CDR3 nucleotides are TGCGCCAGCAGCTTCGGCAATAGAGGGGATACGCAGTATTTT. Full variable domain (remainder filled in from reference TRBV5-1 and TRBJ2-3): KAGVTQTPRYLIKTRGQQVTLSCSPISGHRSVSWYQQTPGQGLQFLFEYFSETQRNKGNFPGRFSGRQFSNSRSEMNVSTLELGDSALYLCASSFGNRGDTQYFGPGTRLTVL.

This clone was detected only once. The CDR3 sequence is CARFRDRASVYF. The CDR3 bases are TGTGCCAGGTTCCGGGACAGGGCGTCCGTATACTTC. This chain uses TRBV2 with TRBJ2-7; 9 bases are shared with TRBD1. Trimming at V came to 9 bases and at J to 13 bases, leaving 13 bases not matched to a gene. The CDR3 loop spans 12 amino acids. Germline V gives CDR1 SNHLY, CDR2 FYNNEI.

The genes are TRBV28 and TRBJ1-2; D is uncertain. Germline CDR1 reads MDHEN; CDR2 reads SYDVKM. CDR3 length: 14 residues. V was trimmed by 7 bases and J by 0 bases, leaving 12 bases between them. The CDR3 loop reads CASNDNLANYGYTF. CDR3 nucleotide sequence: TGTGCCAGCAATGACAATCTCGCTAACTATGGCTACACCTTC.